These T cell receptor beta chains were read from a single sample in a study of PD-1 blockade in classical Hodgkin lymphoma. Profiling relied on immunoSEQ multiplex PCR, and the TCRdb table lists in-frame clones only, not all of them. The data hold around 26,000 clones, with around 70% observed a single time. The sample was peripheral blood mononuclear cells (PBMCs), taken at baseline. These receptors all stem from a human donor with classical Hodgkin lymphoma. Each CDR3 is given with its conserved first and last residue. D genes are given only for firm matches. Size is omitted from some rows. Given values are once, few, many or a class for expanded clones.

>.|TRBJ2-5|.|TRBV10-1
TGCGCCAGCCGCCGGGACAAAGGCCCTCGGGAGACCCAGTACTTC
CASRRDKGPRETQYF
>.|TRBJ1-5|.|TRBV4-3
TGCGCCAGCAGCCAAGATCGGGCTCAGCCCCAGCATTTT
CASSQDRAQPQHF
>medium-sized|TRBJ1-1|TRBD1|TRBV6-5
TGTGCCAGCACCCGGACAGGGGTGGGCACTGAAGCTTTCTTT
CASTRTGVGTEAFF
>.|TRBJ1-2|.|TRBV2
TGTGCCAGCAGTGAATCGGTTGTGAGGGAAGTTGATGGCTACACCTTC
CASSESVVREVDGYTF
>.|TRBJ2-7|.|TRBV6-1
TGTGCCAGCAGTGAAATCGGTACCCCCTACGAGCAGTACTTC
CASSEIGTPYEQYF
>few|TRBJ2-3|TRBD2|TRBV27
TGTGCCAGCAGTTTATCGGCGGGGGGCACAGATACGCAGTATTTT
CASSLSAGGTDTQYF
>.|TRBJ1-2|.|TRBV19
TGTGCCAGTAGTATAAGTCAGGGGACTTACTCCAACTATGGCTACACCTTC
CASSISQGTYSNYGYTF
>once|TRBJ2-1|TRBD1|TRBV27
TGTGCCAGCAGTTTAGACGCAGGGGGCTGGAATGAGCAGTTCTTC
CASSLDAGGWNEQFF
>few|TRBJ2-2|.|TRBV7-2
TGTGCCAGCAGCTCAGGGAGCACCGGGGAGCTGTTTTTT
CASSSGSTGELFF
>.|TRBJ1-3|.|TRBV6-7
TGTGCCAGCAGGAAGGGGAACACCATATATTTT
CASRKGNTIYF
>.|TRBJ2-7|TRBD2|TRBV6-5
TGTGCCAGCAGTCGTCTAGCGGGGGAGCGTACGGTGCAGTACTTC
CASSRLAGERTVQYF
>.|TRBJ2-3|TRBD2|TRBV28
TGTGCCAGCAGTATCTTAGCGGGGGGGCGCGCAGATACGCAGTATTTT
CASSILAGGRADTQYF
>.|TRBJ2-3|TRBD2|TRBV7-3
TGTGCCAGCAGCTTAGCGGGGGGGCAAGATACGCAGTATTTT
CASSLAGGQDTQYF
>.|TRBJ2-1|.|TRBV19
TGTGCCAGTAGTATAGACGGCCAGAGCTCCTACAATGAGCAGTTCTTC
CASSIDGQSSYNEQFF
>.|TRBJ2-2|.|TRBV6-5
TGTGCCAGCAGTTACCCTCGTGGGGGGTACACCGGGGAGCTGTTTTTT
CASSYPRGGYTGELFF
>.|TRBJ2-2|.|TRBV6-6
TGTGCCAGCAGTCGGTACGCCGGGGAGCTGTTTTTT
CASSRYAGELFF
>.|TRBJ1-1|.|TRBV2
TGTGCCAGCGGATGGACGGAGCTTAACACTGAAGCTTTCTTT
CASGWTELNTEAFF
>.|TRBJ2-7|TRBD2|TRBV6-5
TGTGCCAGCAGTTATGCGGGGGGCGAGCAGTACTTC
CASSYAGGEQYF
>.|TRBJ2-1|TRBD2|TRBV4-3
TGCGCCAGCAGCCAAGATGTAAACCGGGGGGGCTACAGCAATGAGCAGTTCTTC
CASSQDVNRGGYSNEQFF
>.|TRBJ2-1|.|TRBV27
TGTGCCGGCAATCCTTCGGGGGCCACGGGGAATGAGCAGTTCTTC
CAGNPSGATGNEQFF
>.|TRBJ2-7|TRBD1|TRBV10-1
TGCGCCAGCAGTACAACAGGGGTCCCCTACGAGCAGTACTTC
CASSTTGVPYEQYF
>.|TRBJ2-1|TRBD2|TRBV6-1
TGTGCCAGCAGTGAAGCGCTGGCGGGGGGCGCCCCCCCCAATGAGCAGTTCTTC
CASSEALAGGAPPNEQFF
>.|TRBJ2-5|TRBD2|TRBV4-2
TGTGCCAGCTCTTTTGCGGGGGGAACTCTTAAAGAGACCCAGTACTTC
CASSFAGGTLKETQYF
>.|TRBJ1-2|.|TRBV6-5
TGTGCCAGCAGTTCGATACTGGCCAGGAACTATGGCTACACCTTC
CASSSILARNYGYTF
>few|TRBJ2-3|.|TRBV29-1
TGCAGCGTTGAACGCGGGGCGGATACGCAGTATTTT
CSVERGADTQYF
>.|TRBJ1-2|TRBD1|TRBV7-8
TGTGCCAGCAGCTTCGACAGGGGGCAAGGCTACACCTTC
CASSFDRGQGYTF
>.|TRBJ1-1|.|TRBV5-6
TGTGCCAGCAGCTTGTCGGTGAACCTCAACACTGAAACTTTCTTT
CASSLSVNLNTETFF
>.|TRBJ1-2|.|TRBV19
TGTGCCAGTAGTATAGATGGCAGTCCCTATGGCTACACCTTC
CASSIDGSPYGYTF
>few|TRBJ1-1|.|TRBV2
TGTGCCAGCACCCTGGCATATAGCACTGAAGCTTTCTTT
CASTLAYSTEAFF
>.|TRBJ2-7|.|TRBV6-1
TGTGCCAGCAGGGATCTGGAGGGGGAGCAGTACTTC
CASRDLEGEQYF
>.|TRBJ2-1|.|TRBV19
TGTGCCAGTAGTATACCCCCACATATGGGGTACGGGGGCAATGAGCAGTTCTTC
CASSIPPHMGYGGNEQFF
>.|TRBJ2-3|.|TRBV18
TGTGCCAGCTCACCTCTTGCGGGGACCCACACAGATACGCAGTATTTT
CASSPLAGTHTDTQYF
>once|TRBJ2-3|TRBD2|TRBV30
TGTGCCTGGGTAAAATTCGGGGGGACGATCACAGATACGCAGTATTTT
CAWVKFGGTITDTQYF
>.|TRBJ2-5|.|TRBV11-2
TGTGCCAGCAGCTTAAGTACAGTCAGAACTCCACAAGAGACCCAGTACTTC
CASSLSTVRTPQETQYF
>medium-sized|TRBJ2-3|.|TRBV29-1
TGCAGCGTTGCCACCATGGATACGCAGTATTTT
CSVATMDTQYF
>.|TRBJ1-1|.|TRBV13
TGTGCCAGCAGCTGGGGCAGGAACACTGAAGCTTTCTTT
CASSWGRNTEAFF
>.|TRBJ2-7|TRBD1|TRBV30
TGTGCCTGGAGCCCCGGGACAGGGGGCTACGAGCAGTACTTC
CAWSPGTGGYEQYF
>.|TRBJ1-1|.|TRBV27
TGTGCCAGCAGTTTACGGATCGTGGGAACTGAAGCTTTCTTT
CASSLRIVGTEAFF
>.|TRBJ1-2|TRBD1|TRBV28
TGTGCCAGCAGTTCCGGGACAGGGGGCGCAGGGGAAGGCTACACCTTC
CASSSGTGGAGEGYTF
>.|TRBJ1-1|TRBD1|TRBV7-9
TGTGCCAGCAGCCCTCACTCGACAGGGGGGAACACTGAAGCTTTCTTT
CASSPHSTGGNTEAFF
>once|TRBJ2-3|.|TRBV14
TGTGCCAGCAGCCAAGATCCAGCGACAGATACGCAGTATTTT
CASSQDPATDTQYF
>.|TRBJ1-3|.|TRBV7-8
TGTGCCAGCAGCTCCCTTGGGGACACCATATATTTT
CASSSLGDTIYF
>.|TRBJ2-7|.|TRBV2
TGTGCCAGCAGTCTGGACACCTTCTACGAGCAGTACTTC
CASSLDTFYEQYF
>.|TRBJ1-5|.|TRBV6-4
TGTGCCAGCAGTGAGGGGACCCATCAGCCCCAGCATTTT
CASSEGTHQPQHF
>once|TRBJ2-5|.|TRBV15
TGTGCCACTAGAGATCCGGGACTAGAGACCCAGTACTTC
CATRDPGLETQYF
>once|TRBJ1-1|.|TRBV30
TGTGCCTGGGAGCTGAACACTGAAGCTTTCTTT
CAWELNTEAFF
>.|TRBJ1-2|.|TRBV9
TGTGCCAGCAGCGAGGGGGTAGGCTACACCTTC
CASSEGVGYTF
>.|TRBJ2-7|.|TRBV7-9
TGTGCCAGCACTCTCCCTACATTGCAGGGCAGCTACGAGCAGTACTTC
CASTLPTLQGSYEQYF
>.|TRBJ1-5|.|TRBV6-1
TGTGCCAGCAGTGCCGACCTCAATCAGCCCCAGCATTTT
CASSADLNQPQHF
>once|TRBJ1-5|TRBD1|TRBV2
TGTGCCAGCAGTGAAAGGGGGCTACTTCAGCCCCAGCATTTT
CASSERGLLQPQHF
>.|TRBJ2-2|TRBD1|TRBV7-8
TGTGCCAGCAGCTTAGGGGGACAGGCGAACACCGGGGAGCTGTTTTTT
CASSLGGQANTGELFF
>.|TRBJ1-1|.|TRBV4-3
TGCGCCAGCAGCCAAGATCCCAGCGGGAACACTGAAGCTTTCTTT
CASSQDPSGNTEAFF
>few|TRBJ1-2|.|TRBV29-1
TGCAGCGGGGACACCTCTAACTATGGCTACACCTTC
CSGDTSNYGYTF